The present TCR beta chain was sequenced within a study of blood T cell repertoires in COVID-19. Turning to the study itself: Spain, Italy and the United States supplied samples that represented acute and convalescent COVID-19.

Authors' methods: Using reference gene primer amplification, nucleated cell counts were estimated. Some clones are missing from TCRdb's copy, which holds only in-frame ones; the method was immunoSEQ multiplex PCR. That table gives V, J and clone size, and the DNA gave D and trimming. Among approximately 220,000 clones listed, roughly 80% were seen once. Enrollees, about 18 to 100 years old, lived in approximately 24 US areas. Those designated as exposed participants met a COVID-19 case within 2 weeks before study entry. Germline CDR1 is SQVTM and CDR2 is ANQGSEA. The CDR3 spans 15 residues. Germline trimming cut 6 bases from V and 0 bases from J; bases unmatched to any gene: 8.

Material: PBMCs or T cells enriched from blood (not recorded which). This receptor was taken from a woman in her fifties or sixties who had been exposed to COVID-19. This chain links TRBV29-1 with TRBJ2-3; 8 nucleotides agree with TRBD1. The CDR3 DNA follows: TGCAGCGTCCGTGGGACAGGATCTAGCACAGATACGCAGTATTTT. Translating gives CSVRGTGSSTDTQYF.